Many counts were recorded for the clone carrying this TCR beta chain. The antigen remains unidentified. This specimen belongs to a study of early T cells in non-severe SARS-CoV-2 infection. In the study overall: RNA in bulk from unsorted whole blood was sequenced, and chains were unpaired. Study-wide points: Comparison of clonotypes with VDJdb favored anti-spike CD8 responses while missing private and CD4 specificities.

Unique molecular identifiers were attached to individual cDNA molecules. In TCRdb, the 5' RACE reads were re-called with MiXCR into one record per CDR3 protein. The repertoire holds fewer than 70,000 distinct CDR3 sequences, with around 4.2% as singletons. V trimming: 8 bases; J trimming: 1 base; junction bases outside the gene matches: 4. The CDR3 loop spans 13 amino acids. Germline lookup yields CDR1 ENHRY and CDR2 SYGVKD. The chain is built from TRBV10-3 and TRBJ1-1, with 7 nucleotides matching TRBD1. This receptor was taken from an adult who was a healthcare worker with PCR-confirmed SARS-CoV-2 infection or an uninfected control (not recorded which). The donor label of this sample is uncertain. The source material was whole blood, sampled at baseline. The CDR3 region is CAIRGQPNTEAFF. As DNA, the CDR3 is TGTGCCATCCGGGGACAGCCGAACACTGAAGCTTTCTTT.